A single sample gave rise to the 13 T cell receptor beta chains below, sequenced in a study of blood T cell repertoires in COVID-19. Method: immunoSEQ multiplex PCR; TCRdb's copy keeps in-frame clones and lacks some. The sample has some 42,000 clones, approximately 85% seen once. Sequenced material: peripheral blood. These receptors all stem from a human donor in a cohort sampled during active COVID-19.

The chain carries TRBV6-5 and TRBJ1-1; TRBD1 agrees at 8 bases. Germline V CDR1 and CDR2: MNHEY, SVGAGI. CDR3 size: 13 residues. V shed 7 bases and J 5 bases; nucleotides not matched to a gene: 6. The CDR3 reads CASTLDRATEAFF. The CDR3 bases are TGTGCCAGCACCCTGGACAGGGCAACTGAAGCTTTCTTT.

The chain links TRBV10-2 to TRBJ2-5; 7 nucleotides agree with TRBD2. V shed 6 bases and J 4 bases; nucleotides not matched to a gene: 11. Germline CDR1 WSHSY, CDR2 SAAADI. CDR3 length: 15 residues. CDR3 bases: TGCGCCAGCAGACTGAGTTGGGCGGGGGTAGAGACCCAGTACTTC. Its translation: CASRLSWAGVETQYF.

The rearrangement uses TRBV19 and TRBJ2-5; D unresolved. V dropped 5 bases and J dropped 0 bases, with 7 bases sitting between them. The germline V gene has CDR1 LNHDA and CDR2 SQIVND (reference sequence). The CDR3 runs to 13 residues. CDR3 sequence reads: CASSLADQETQYF. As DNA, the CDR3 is TGTGCCAGTAGTCTGGCGGACCAAGAGACCCAGTACTTC. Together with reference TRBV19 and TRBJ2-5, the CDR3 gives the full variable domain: DGGITQSPKYLFRKEGQNVTLSCEQNLNHDAMYWYRQDPGQGLRLIYYSQIVNDFQKGDIAEGYSVSREKKESFPLTVTSAQKNPTAFYLCASSLADQETQYFGPGTRLLVL.

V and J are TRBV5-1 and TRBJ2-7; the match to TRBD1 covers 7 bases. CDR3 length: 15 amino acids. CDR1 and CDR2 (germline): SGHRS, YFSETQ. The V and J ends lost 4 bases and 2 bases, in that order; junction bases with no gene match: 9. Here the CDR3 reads CASSPKGTGAYEQYF. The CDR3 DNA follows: TGCGCCAGCAGCCCGAAGGGCACAGGGGCCTACGAGCAGTACTTC.

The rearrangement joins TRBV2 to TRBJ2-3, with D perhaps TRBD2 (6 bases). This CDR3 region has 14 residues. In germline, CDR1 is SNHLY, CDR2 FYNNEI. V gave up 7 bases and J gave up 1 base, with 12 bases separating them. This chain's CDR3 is CASNRGARTDTQYF. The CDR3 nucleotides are TGTGCCAGCAATCGCGGGGCCCGCACAGATACGCAGTATTTT.

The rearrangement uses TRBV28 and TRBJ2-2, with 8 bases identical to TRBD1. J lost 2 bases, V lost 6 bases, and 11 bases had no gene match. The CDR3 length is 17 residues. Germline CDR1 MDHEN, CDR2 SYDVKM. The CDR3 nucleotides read TGTGCCAGCAGCCCAACCCCGGGACAGGAAAACACCGGGGAGCTGTTTTTT. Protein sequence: CASSPTPGQENTGELFF. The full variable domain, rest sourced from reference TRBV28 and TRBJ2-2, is DVKVTQSSRYLVKRTGEKVFLECVQDMDHENMFWYRQDPGLGLRLIYFSYDVKMKEKGDIPEGYSVSREKKERFSLILESASTNQTSMYLCASSPTPGQENTGELFFGEGSRLTVL.

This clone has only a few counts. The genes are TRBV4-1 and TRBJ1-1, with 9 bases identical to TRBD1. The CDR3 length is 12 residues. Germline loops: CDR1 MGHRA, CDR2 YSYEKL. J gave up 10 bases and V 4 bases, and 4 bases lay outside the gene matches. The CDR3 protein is CASSPTTGGAFF. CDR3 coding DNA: TGCGCCAGCAGCCCGACGACAGGGGGAGCTTTCTTT.

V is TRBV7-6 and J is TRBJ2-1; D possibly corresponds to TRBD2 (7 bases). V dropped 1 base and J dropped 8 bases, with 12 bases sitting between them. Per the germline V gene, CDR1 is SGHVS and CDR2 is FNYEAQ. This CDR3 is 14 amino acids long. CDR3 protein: CASSLGGGAHEQFF. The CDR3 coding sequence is TGTGCCAGCAGCTTAGGAGGGGGGGCCCATGAGCAGTTCTTC.

CDR3 residues: CASSYSPGPPDTQYF. The CDR3 region has the DNA TGTGCCAGCAGTTACTCCCCAGGGCCCCCAGATACGCAGTATTTT. The chain joins TRBV6-5 to TRBJ2-3; tentatively, D is TRBD1 (5 bases). From germline, CDR1 is MNHEY and CDR2 SVGAGI. The CDR3 contains 15 residues. V shed 0 bases and J shed 4 bases, with 11 bases lying between them.

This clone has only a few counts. Here the CDR3 reads CASSSRQDTTAYEQYF. Here the CDR3 DNA reads TGTGCCAGCAGCTCCAGGCAGGACACCACTGCCTACGAGCAGTACTTC. The chain is built from TRBV27 and TRBJ2-7; D may be TRBD1 (5 bases). Germline CDR1 and CDR2: MNHEY and SMNVEV (reference sequence). V was trimmed by 6 bases and J by 2 bases, leaving 20 bases between them. The CDR3 contains 16 residues.

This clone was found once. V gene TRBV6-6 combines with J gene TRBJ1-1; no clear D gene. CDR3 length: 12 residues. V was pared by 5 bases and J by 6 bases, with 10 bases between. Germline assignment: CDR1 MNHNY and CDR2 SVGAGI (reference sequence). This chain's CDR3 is CASSPTRAEAFF. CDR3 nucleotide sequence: TGTGCCAGCAGTCCCACGAGGGCTGAAGCTTTCTTT.

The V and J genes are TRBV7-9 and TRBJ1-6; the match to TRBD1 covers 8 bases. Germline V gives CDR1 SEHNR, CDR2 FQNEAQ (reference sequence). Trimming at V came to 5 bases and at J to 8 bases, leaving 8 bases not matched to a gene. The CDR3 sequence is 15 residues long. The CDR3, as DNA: TGTGCCAGCAGCCTACGACAGGGGAAAGATTCACCCCTCCACTTT. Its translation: CASSLRQGKDSPLHF.

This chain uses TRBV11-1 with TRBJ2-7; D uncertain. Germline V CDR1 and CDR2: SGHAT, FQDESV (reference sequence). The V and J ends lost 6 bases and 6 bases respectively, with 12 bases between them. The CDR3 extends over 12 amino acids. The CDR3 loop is CASSSGGLEQYF. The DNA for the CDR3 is TGTGCCAGCAGTTCCGGTGGTCTCGAGCAGTACTTC.